This entry concerns a single TCR beta chain. These data belong to a study of shared clonotypes between healthy human individuals. Clones were sequenced by immunoSEQ multiplex PCR, and TCRdb holds only the in-frame ones, with some missing. In the table there are around 1.9 million clones, 85% to 95% of which are singletons. CD8 cells classed as naive were CD45RO-negative and positively selected for CCR7, excluding terminally differentiated effector memory CD45RA+ cells. Germline-derived CDR1 and CDR2 are LGHNA and YNFKEQ. V gave up 2 bases and J gave up 6 bases; unmatched junction bases: 15. The CDR3 consists of 18 residues.

The chain employs TRBV4-2 and TRBJ2-1; TRBD2 matches 8 bases. The receptor was derived from a man in his late teens or twenties in good health. Some clones in this sample may be carry-over from other donors' samples. The sample taken for sequencing was naive CD8+ T cells from PBMCs. CDR3 in amino acids: CASSQLHSGSSGSNEQFF. CDR3 in DNA: TGTGCCAGCAGCCAACTTCACAGCGGGAGTTCGGGAAGCAATGAGCAGTTCTTC.